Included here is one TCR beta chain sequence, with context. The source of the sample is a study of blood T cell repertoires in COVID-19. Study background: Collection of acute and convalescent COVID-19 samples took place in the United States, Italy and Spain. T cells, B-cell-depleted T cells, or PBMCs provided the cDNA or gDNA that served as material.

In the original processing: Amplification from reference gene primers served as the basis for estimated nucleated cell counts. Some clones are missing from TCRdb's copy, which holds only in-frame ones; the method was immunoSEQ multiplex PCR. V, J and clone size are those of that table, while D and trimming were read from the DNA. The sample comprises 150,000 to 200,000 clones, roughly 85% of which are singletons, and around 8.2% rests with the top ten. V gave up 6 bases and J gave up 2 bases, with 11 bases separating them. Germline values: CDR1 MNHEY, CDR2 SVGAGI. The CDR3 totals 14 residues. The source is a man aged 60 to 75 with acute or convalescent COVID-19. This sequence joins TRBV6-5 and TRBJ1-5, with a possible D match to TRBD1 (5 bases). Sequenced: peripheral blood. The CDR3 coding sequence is TGTGCCAGCAGGTCCCAGGGTGGCAATCAGCCCCAGCATTTT. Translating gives CASRSQGGNQPQHF.